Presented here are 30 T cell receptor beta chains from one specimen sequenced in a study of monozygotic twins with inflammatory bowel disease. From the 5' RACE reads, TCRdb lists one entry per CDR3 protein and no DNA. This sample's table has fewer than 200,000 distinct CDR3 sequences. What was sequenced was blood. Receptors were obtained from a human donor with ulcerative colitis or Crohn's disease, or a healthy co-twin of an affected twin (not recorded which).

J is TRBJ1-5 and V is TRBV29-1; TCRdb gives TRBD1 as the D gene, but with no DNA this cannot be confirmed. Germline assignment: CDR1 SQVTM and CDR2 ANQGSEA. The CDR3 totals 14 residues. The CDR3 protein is CSVKLGGGNQPQHF.

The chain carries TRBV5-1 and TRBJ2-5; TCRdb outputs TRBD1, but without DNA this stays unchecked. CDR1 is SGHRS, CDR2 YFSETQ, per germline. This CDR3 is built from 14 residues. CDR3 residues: CASSSQGGRETQYF. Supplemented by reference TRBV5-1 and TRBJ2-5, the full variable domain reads KAGVTQTPRYLIKTRGQQVTLSCSPISGHRSVSWYQQTPGQGLQFLFEYFSETQRNKGNFPGRFSGRQFSNSRSEMNVSTLELGDSALYLCASSSQGGRETQYFGPGTRLLVL.

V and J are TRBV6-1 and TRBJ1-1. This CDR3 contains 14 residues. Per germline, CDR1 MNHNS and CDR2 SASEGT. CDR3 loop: CASSEVGGNTEAFF.

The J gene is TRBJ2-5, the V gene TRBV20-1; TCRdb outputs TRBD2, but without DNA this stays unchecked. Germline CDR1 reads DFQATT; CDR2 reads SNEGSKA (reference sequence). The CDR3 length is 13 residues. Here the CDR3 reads CSAPGTSGETQYF.

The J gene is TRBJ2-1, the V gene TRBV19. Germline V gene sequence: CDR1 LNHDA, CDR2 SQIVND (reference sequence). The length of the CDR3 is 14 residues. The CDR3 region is CASSIAFSYNEQFF.

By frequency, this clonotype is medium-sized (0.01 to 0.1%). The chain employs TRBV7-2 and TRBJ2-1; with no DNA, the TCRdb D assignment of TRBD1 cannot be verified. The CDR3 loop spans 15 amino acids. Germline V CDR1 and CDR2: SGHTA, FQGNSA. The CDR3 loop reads CASSRSRTATNEQFF.

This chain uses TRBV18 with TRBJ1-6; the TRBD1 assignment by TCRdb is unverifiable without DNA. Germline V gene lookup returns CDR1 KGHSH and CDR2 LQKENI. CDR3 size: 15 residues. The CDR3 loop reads CASSRATGGNSPLHF.

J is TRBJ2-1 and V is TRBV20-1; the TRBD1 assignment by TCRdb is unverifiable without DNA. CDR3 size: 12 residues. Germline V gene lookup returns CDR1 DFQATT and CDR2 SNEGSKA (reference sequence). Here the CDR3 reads CSALGRNNEQFF.

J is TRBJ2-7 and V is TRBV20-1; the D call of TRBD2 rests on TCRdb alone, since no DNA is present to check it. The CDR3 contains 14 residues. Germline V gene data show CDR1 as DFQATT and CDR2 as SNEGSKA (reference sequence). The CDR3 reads CSASPLAGILEQYF.

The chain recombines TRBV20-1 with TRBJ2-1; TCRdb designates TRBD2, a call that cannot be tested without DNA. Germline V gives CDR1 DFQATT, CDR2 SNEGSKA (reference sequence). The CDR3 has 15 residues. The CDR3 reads CSARDEGGSWNEQFF.

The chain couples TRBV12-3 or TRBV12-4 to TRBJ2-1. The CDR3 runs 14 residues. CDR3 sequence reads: CASSLTSPYNEQFF.

The CDR3 sequence is CASSSRGGDTEAFF. The rearrangement uses TRBV7-9 and TRBJ1-1. The CDR3 extends over 14 amino acids. Germline CDR1 is SEHNR and CDR2 is FQNEAQ (reference sequence).

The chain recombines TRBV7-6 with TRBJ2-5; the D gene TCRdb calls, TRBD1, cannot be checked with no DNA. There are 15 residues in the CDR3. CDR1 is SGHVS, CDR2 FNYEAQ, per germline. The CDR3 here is CASSWGTHGQETQYF.

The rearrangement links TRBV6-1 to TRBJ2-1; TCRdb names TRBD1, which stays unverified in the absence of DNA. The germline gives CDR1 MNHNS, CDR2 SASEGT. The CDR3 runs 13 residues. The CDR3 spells CASNPGTINEQFF.

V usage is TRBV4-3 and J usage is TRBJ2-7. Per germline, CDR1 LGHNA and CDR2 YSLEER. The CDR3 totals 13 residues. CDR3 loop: CASSQERVSEQYF.

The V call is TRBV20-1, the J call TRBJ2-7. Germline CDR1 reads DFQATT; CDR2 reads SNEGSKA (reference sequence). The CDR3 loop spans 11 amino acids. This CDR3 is CSLQGGYEQYF.

CDR3 residues: CASSLGSGLAGVNEQFF. The chain has TRBV7-7 and TRBJ2-1; TCRdb's D call, TRBD2, is unchecked because there is no DNA. The CDR3 consists of 17 residues. Germline V CDR1 and CDR2: SSHAT, FNYEAQ (reference sequence).

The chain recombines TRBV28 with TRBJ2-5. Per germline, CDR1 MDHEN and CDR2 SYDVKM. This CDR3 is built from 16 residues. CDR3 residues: CASSSYFGGVGETQYF. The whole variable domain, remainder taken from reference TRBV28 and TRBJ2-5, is DVKVTQSSRYLVKRTGEKVFLECVQDMDHENMFWYRQDPGLGLRLIYFSYDVKMKEKGDIPEGYSVSREKKERFSLILESASTNQTSMYLCASSSYFGGVGETQYFGPGTRLLVL.

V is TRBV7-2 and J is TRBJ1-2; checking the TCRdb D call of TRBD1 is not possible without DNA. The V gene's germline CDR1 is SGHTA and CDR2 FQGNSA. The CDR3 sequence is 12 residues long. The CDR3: CASSLQGGGYTF.

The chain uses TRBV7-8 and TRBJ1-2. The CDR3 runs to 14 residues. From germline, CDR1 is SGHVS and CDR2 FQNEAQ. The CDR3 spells CASSLQAVGYGYTF.

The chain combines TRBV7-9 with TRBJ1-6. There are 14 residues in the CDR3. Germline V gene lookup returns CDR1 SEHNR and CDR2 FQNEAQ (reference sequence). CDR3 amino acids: CASSLESFRSPLHF. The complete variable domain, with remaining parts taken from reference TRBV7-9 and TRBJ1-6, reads DTGVSQNPRHKITKRGQNVTFRCDPISEHNRLYWYRQTLGQGPEFLTYFQNEAQLEKSRLLSDRFSAERPKGSFSTLEIQRTEQGDSAMYLCASSLESFRSPLHFGNGTRLTVT.

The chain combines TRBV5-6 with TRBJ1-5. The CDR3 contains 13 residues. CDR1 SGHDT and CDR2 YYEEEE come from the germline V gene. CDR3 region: CASSLGLSQPQHF.

CDR3 region: CASNNQRTGELFF. The chain links TRBV12-3 or TRBV12-4 to TRBJ2-2. The CDR3 sequence is 13 residues long.

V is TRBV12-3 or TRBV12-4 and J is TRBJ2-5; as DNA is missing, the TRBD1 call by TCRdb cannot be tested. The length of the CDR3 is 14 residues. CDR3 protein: CASSPGQGQETQYF.

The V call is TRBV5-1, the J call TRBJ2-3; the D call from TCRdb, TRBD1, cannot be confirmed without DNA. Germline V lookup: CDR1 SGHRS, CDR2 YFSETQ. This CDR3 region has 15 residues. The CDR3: CASSLRPGGLDTQYF. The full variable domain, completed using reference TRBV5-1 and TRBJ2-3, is KAGVTQTPRYLIKTRGQQVTLSCSPISGHRSVSWYQQTPGQGLQFLFEYFSETQRNKGNFPGRFSGRQFSNSRSEMNVSTLELGDSALYLCASSLRPGGLDTQYFGPGTRLTVL.

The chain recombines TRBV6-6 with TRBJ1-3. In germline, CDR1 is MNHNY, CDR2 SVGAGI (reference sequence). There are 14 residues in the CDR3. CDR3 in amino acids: CASSLYSSGNTIYF.

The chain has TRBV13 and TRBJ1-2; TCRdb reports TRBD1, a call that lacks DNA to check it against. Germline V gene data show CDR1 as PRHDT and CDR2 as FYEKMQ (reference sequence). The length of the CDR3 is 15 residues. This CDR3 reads CASSRRTDRNYGYTF. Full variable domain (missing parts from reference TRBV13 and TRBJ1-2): AAGVIQSPRHLIKEKRETATLKCYPIPRHDTVYWYQQGPGQDPQFLISFYEKMQSDKGSIPDRFSAQQFSDYHSELNMSSLELGDSALYFCASSRRTDRNYGYTFGSGTRLTVV.

The CDR3 sequence: CASSPGPEGIQYF. This chain links TRBV7-6 with TRBJ2-4; TCRdb indicates TRBD2, and absent DNA this call remains unverified. Germline V CDR1 and CDR2: SGHVS, FNYEAQ. The CDR3 has 13 residues.

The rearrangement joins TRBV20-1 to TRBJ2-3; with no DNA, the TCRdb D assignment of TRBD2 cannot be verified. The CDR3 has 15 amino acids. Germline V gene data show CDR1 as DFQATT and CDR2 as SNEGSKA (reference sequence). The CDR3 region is CSAMLAGGGGDTQYF.

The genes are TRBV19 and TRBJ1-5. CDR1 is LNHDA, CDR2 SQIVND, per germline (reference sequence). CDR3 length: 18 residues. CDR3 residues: CASSIGRRNILSNQPQHF.